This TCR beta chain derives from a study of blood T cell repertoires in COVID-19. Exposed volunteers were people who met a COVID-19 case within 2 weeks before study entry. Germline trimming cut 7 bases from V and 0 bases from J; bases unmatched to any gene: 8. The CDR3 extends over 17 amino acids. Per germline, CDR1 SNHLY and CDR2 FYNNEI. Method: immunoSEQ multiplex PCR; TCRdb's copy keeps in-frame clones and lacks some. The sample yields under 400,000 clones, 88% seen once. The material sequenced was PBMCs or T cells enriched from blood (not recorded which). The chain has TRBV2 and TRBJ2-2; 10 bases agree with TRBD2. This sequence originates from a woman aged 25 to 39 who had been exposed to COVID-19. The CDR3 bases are TGTGCCAGCACCTCGGGAGCGGGAGGGCCGAACACCGGGGAGCTGTTTTTT. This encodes CASTSGAGGPNTGELFF.